This T cell receptor (beta chain) was found in a study of T cells expressing NK-cell markers. Overall study context: Sorted CD3+CD56-NKG2C+, CD3+CD56+NKG2C+ and CD3+CD56+NKG2C- T cells supplied the TCR beta repertoires.

Study-wide findings and caveats: Expanded NKG2C+ T cell clones were not confirmed as HCMV-specific.

Turning to this clonotype: As yet, its antigen is unknown.

Reprocessing the 5' RACE reads, TCRdb reports a single entry for every CDR3 protein and omits DNA. The repertoire table contains fewer than 300,000 distinct CDR3 sequences. Germline V CDR1 and CDR2: MNHNS, SASEGT. The CDR3 has 15 amino acids. The V and J genes are TRBV6-1 and TRBJ1-2; TCRdb outputs TRBD1, but without DNA this stays unchecked. This TCR was sampled from a woman aged 18 to 75 in good health. Specimen: blood T cells: a sorted CD56 or NKG2C T cell subset, CD4+ or CD8+ T cells, or bulk PBMC T cells (not recorded which). The CDR3 sequence is CASSWTGRPNYGYTF.